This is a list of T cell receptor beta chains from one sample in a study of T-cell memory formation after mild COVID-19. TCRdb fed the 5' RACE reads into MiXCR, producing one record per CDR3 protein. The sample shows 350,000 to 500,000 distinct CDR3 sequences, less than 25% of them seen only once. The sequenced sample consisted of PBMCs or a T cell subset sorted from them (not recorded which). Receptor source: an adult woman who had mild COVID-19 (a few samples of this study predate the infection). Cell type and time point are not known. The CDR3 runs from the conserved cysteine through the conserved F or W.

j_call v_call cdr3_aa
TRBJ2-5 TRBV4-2 CASSQEGTSGIPQETQYF
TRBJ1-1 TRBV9 CASSVDGTPGDTEAFF
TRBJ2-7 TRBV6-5 CATGGRGSYEQYF
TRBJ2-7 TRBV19 CASSLPHGQDGYEQYF
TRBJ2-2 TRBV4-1 CASSQGLAGTGELFF
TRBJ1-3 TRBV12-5 CASGLLPGNTIYF
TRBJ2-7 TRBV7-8 CASSRPGGGGNEQYF
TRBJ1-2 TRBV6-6 CASSYPKRQGAGYGYTF
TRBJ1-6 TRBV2 CASSYGQANSPLHF
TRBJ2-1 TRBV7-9 CASSQAGTGGTNEQFF
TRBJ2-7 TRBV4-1 CASSQPNGDEQYF
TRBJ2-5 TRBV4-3 CASSQDWGDQETQYF
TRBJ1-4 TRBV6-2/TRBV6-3 CASIRGPVGEKLFF
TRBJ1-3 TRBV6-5 CASSWREAGNTIYF
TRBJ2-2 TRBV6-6 CASSYFEQPNTGELFF
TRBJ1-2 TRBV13 CASSLGGPNGYTF
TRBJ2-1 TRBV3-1 CASKDGTSGGNEQFF
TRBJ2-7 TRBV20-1 CSASLTRRYEQYF
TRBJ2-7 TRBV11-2 CASSLEWGTGVGYEQYF
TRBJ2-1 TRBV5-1 CASSLAFRQINNEQFF
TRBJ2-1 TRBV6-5 CASSFMAGVGNEQFF
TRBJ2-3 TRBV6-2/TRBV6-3 CASRPLRGRTDTQYF
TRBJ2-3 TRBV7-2 CASCQGLPTDTQYF
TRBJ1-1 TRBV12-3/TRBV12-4 CASSPGDRNTEAFF
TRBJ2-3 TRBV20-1 CSAGEERHFTDTQYF
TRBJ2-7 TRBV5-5 CASSSYRGKSYEQYF
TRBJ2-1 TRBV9 CASSPPGGRYEQFF